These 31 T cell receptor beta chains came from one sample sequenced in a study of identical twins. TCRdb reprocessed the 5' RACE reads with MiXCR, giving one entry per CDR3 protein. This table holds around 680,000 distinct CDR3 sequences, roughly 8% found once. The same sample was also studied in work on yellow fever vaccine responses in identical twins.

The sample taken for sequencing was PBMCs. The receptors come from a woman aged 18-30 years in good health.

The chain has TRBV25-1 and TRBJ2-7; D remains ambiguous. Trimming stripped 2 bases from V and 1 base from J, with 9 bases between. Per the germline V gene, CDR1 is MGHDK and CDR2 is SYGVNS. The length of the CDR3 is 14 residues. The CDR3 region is CASSEVGHSYEQYF. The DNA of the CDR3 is TGTGCCAGCAGTGAAGTAGGGCATTCCTACGAGCAGTACTTC.

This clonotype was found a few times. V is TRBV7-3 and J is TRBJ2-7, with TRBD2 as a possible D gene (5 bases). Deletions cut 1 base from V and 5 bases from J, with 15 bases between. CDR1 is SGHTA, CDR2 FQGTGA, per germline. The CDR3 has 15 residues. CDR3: CASSLISGSENEQYF. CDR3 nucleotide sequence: TGTGCCAGCAGCTTAATTTCTGGGAGTGAAAACGAGCAGTACTTC. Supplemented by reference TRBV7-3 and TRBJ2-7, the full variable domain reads GAGVSQTPSNKVTEKGKYVELRCDPISGHTALYWYRQSLGQGPEFLIYFQGTGAADDSGLPNDRFFAVRPEGSVSTLKIQRTERGDSAVYLCASSLISGSENEQYFGPGTRLTVT.

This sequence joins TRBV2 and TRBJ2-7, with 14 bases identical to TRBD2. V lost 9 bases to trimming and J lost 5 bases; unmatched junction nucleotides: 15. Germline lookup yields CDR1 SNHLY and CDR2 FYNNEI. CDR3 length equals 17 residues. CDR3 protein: CARGQTSGRALDNEQYF. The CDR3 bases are TGTGCCAGAGGCCAGACTAGCGGGAGGGCCCTCGACAACGAGCAGTACTTC.

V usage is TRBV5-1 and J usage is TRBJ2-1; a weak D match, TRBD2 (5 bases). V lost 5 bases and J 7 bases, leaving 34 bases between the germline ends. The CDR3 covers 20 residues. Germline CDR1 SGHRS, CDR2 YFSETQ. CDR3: CASSPVSLSGAKRIGNEQFF. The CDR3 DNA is TGCGCCAGCAGTCCGGTTTCCCTCAGCGGTGCAAAAAGAATCGGAAATGAGCAGTTCTTC.

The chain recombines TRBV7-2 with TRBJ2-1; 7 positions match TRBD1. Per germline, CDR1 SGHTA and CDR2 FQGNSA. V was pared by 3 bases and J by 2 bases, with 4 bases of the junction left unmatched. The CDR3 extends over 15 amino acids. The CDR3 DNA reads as TGTGCCAGCAGCTTCCCGGGACAGCCCTACAATGAGCAGTTCTTC. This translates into CASSFPGQPYNEQFF.

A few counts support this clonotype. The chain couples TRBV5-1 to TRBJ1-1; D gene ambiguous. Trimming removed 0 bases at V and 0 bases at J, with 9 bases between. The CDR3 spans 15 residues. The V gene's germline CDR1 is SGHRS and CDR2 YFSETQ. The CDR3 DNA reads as TGCGCCAGCAGCTTGGTTTGGGGAATGAACACTGAAGCTTTCTTT. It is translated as CASSLVWGMNTEAFF. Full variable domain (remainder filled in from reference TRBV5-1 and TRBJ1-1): KAGVTQTPRYLIKTRGQQVTLSCSPISGHRSVSWYQQTPGQGLQFLFEYFSETQRNKGNFPGRFSGRQFSNSRSEMNVSTLELGDSALYLCASSLVWGMNTEAFFGQGTRLTVV.

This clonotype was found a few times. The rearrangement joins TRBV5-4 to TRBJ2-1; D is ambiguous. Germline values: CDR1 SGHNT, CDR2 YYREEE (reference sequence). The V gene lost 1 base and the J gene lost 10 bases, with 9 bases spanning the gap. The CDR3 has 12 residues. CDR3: CASSLLPREQFF. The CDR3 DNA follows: TGTGCCAGCAGCTTGCTACCCCGAGAGCAGTTCTTC.

CDR3 sequence reads: CASSPGAEDYEQYF. In DNA form, the CDR3 reads TGTGCCAGCAGCCCCGGGGCGGAAGACTACGAGCAGTACTTC. The V gene is TRBV3-1, the J gene TRBJ2-7, with D perhaps given as TRBD1 or TRBD2 (5 bases each). Germline V gene sequence: CDR1 LGHDT, CDR2 YNNKEL (reference sequence). The CDR3 is 14 amino acids. V was pared by 4 bases and J by 3 bases, with 13 bases between.

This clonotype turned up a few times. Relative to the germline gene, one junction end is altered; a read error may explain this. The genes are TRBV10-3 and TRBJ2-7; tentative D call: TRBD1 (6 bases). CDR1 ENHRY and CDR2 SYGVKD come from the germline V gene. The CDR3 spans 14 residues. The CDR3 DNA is TGCACCATCAGTGAGTCGGCAGGTACAGGGGAGCAGTACTTC. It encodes CTISESAGTGEQYF.

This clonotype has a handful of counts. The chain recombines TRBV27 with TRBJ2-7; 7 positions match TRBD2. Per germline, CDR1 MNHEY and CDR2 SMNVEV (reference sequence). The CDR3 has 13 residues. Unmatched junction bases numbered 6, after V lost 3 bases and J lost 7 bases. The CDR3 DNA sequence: TGTGCCAGCAGTTTGTTTCCCGGGGGGGAGCAGTACTTC. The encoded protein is CASSLFPGGEQYF.

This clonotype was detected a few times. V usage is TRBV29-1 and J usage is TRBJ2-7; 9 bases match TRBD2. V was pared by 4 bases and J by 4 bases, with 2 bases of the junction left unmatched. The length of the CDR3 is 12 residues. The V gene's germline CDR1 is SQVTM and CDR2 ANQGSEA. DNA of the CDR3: TGCAGCGTTGCTACTAGCGGGTACGAGCAGTACTTC. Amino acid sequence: CSVATSGYEQYF.

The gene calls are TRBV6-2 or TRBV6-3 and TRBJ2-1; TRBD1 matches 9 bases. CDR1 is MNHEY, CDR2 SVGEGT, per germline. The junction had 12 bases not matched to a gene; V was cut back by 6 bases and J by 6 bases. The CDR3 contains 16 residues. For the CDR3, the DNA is TGTGCCAGCAGAACCCTAGCCGGACAGGGGCCCAATGAGCAGTTCTTC. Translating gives CASRTLAGQGPNEQFF.

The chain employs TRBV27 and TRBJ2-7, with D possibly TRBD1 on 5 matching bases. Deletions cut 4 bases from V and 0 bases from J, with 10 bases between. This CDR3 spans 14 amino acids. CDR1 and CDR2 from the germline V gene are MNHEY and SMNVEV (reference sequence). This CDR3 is CASSSHRSSYEQYF. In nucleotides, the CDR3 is TGTGCCAGCAGTTCCCACAGGTCCTCCTACGAGCAGTACTTC.

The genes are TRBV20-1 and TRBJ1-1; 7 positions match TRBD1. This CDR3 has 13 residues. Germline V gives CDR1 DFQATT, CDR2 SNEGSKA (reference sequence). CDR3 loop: CSAPGQPTTKAFF. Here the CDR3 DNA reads TGCAGCGCTCCGGGACAGCCGACAACTAAAGCTTTCTTT.

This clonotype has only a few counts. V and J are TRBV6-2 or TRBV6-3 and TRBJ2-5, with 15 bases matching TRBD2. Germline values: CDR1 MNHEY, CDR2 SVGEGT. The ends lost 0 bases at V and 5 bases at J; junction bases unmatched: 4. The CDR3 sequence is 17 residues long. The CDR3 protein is CASSYSRGLAGGETQYF. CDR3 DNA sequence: TGTGCCAGCAGTTACTCCCGAGGACTAGCGGGAGGGGAGACCCAGTACTTC.

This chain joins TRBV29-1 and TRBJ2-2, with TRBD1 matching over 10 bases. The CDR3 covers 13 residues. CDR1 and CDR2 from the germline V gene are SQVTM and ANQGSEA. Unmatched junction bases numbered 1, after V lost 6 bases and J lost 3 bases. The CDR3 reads CSVGTGDTGELFF. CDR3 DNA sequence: TGCAGCGTAGGGACAGGGGACACCGGGGAGCTGTTTTTT.

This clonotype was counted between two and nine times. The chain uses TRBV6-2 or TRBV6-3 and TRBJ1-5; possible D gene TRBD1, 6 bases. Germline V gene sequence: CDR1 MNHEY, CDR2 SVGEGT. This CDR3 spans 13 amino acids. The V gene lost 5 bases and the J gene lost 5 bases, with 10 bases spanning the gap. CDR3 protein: CASSPQGHQPQHF. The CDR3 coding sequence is TGTGCCAGCAGTCCACAGGGTCATCAGCCCCAGCATTTT.

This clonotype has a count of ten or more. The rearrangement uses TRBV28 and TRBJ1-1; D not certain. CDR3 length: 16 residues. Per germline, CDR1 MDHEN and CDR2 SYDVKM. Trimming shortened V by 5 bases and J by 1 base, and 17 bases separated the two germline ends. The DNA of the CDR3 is TGTGCCAGCAGTCCCAGAGGGCAGCTAGAGAACACTGAAGCTTTCTTT. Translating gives CASSPRGQLENTEAFF. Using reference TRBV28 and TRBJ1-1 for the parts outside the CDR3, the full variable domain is DVKVTQSSRYLVKRTGEKVFLECVQDMDHENMFWYRQDPGLGLRLIYFSYDVKMKEKGDIPEGYSVSREKKERFSLILESASTNQTSMYLCASSPRGQLENTEAFFGQGTRLTVV.

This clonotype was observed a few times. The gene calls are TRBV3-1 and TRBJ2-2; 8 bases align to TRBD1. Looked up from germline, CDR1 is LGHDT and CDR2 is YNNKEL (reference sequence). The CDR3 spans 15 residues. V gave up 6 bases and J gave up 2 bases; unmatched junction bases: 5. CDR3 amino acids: CASSSDRENTGELFF. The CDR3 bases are TGTGCCAGCAGTTCGGACAGGGAAAACACCGGGGAGCTGTTTTTT.

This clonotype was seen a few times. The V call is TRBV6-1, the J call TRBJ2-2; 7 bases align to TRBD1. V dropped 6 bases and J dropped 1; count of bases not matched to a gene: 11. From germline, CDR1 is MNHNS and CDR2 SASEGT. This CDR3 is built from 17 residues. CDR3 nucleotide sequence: TGTGCCAGCAGGACCCGAGGGGGCCGGGTGAACACCGGGGAGCTGTTTTTT. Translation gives CASRTRGGRVNTGELFF.

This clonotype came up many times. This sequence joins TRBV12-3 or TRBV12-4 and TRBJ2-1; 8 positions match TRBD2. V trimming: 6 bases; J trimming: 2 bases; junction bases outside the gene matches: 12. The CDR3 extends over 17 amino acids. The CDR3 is CASSPEGDSGAYNEQFF. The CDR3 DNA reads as TGTGCCAGCAGCCCGGAGGGGGATAGCGGGGCCTACAATGAGCAGTTCTTC.

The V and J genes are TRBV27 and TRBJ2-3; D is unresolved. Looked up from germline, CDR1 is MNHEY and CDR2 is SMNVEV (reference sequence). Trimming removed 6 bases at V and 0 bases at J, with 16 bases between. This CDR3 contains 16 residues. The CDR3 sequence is CASSPLPVDSTDTQYF. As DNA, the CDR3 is TGTGCCAGCAGCCCCCTGCCAGTCGATAGCACAGATACGCAGTATTTT.

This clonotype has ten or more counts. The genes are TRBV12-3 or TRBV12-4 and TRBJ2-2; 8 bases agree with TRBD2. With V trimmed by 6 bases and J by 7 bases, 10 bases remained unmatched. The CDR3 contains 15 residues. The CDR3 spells CASSLFRSGSGELFF. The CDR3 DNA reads TGTGCCAGCAGCTTGTTCCGCAGCGGGAGCGGGGAGCTGTTTTTT.

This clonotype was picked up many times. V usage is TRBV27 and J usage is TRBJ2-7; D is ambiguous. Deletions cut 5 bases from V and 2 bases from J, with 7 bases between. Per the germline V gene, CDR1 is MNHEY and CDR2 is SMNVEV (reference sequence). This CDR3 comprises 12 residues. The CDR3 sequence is CASSTSTYEQYF. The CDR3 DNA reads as TGTGCCAGCAGTACCTCTACCTACGAGCAGTACTTC.

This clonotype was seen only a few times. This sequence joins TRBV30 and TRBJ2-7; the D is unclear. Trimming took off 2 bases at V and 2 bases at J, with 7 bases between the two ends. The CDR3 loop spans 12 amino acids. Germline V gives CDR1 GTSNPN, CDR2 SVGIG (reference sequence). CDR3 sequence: CAWSTKTYEQYF. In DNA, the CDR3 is TGTGCCTGGAGTACCAAGACCTACGAGCAGTACTTC.

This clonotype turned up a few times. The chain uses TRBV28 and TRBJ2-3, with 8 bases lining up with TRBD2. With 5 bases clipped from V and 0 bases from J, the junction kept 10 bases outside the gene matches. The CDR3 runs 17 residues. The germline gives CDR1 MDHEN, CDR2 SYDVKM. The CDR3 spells CASSPPTSGGSTDTQYF. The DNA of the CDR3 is TGTGCCAGCAGTCCGCCAACTAGCGGAGGGAGCACAGATACGCAGTATTTT.

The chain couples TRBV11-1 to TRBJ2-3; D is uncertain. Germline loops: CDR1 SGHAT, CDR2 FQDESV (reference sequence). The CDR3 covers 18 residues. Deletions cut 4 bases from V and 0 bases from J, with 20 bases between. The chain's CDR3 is CASSSPRLGRLSTDTQYF. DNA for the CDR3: TGTGCCAGCAGCTCCCCCCGGTTGGGCAGGCTCAGCACAGATACGCAGTATTTT.

CDR3 in DNA: TGTGCCAGCAGCTTAGGGCTAGCGGGATCCCATGAGCAGTTCTTC. Its protein product is CASSLGLAGSHEQFF. V is TRBV11-2 and J is TRBJ2-1; TRBD2 agrees at 9 bases. Trimming cost V 1 base and J 8 bases; bases outside gene matches: 6. The CDR3 covers 15 residues. CDR1 SGHAT and CDR2 FQNNGV come from the germline V gene.

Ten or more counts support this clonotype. CDR3 bases: TGTGCCAGCAGCGTCTCTGGGAACACTGAAGCTTTCTTT. It specifies CASSVSGNTEAFF. V gene TRBV9 combines with J gene TRBJ1-1; D is undetermined. The ends were cut back, 2 bases at V and 1 base at J, with 6 bases in the middle. CDR1 is SGDLS and CDR2 is YYNGEE in the germline V gene. The CDR3 sequence is 13 residues long.

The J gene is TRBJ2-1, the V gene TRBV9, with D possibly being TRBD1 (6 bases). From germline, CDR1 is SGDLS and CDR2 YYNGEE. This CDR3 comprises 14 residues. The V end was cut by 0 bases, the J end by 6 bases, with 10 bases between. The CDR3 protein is CASSVAAGANEQFF. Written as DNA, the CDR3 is TGTGCCAGCAGCGTAGCGGCAGGGGCCAATGAGCAGTTCTTC.

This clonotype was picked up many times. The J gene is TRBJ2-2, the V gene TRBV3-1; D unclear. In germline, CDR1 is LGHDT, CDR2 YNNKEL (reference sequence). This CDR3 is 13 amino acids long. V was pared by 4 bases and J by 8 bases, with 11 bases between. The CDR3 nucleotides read TGTGCCAGCAGCCCGACCCACTCAGGGGAGCTGTTTTTT. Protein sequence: CASSPTHSGELFF.